This T cell receptor (beta chain) was identified during a study of long-term antiretroviral therapy in people with HIV. Investigators performed immunoSEQ version v3.0 at survey level. Assay: immunoSEQ multiplex PCR; the TCRdb copy retains only in-frame clones and omits some. The sample yields about 38,000 clones, 75% to 90% seen once. Germline V gives CDR1 ENHRY, CDR2 SYGVKD. Trimming took 1 base from V and 8 from J; bases not matched to a gene: 11. This CDR3 is built from 16 residues. The receptor's source is a man aged 18 to 35 with HIV. This chain uses TRBV10-3 with TRBJ2-1, with 7 bases fitting TRBD2. The material sequenced was unsorted PBMCs, taken 1.5 years after starting antiretroviral therapy. CDR3 loop: CAISEFGGSTGDEQFF. In DNA form, the CDR3 reads TGTGCCATCAGTGAGTTTGGCGGGAGTACGGGCGATGAGCAGTTCTTC.